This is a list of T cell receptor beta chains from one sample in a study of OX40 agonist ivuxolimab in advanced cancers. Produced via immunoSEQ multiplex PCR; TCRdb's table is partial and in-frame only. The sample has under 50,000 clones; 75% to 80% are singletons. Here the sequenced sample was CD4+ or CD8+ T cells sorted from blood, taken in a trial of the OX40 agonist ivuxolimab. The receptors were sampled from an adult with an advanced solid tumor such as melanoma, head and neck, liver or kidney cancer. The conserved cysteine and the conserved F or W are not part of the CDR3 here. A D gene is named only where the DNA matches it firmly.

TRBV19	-	ASSPGLNRDIQY
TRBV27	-	ASRIDMNTEAF
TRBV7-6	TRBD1	ASSQPGGQPIYEQY
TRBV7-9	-	ASSSEGHLTGELF
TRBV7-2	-	ASSLDRGGGREQY
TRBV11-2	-	ASTLQGRGYGYT
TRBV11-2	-	ASSPPVGSGFSYNEQF
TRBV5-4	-	ASSFGYEQF
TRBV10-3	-	AISEPVGGGRETQY
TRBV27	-	ASSLWGGRETQY
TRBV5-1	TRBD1	ASSVPDRAEQF
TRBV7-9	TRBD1	ASSLVQGNEPQH
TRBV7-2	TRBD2	ASSSIGEGGEQF
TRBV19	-	ASSVLGGTGELF
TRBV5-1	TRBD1	ASSEGQGLDEQY
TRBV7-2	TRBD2	ASSGPGTSGYNEQF
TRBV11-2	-	ASSYERNQPQH
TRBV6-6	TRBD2	ASSLNSGSVLGEQY
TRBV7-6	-	ASSLPGHRQNYEQY
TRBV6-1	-	ASSVNKGRTDTQY
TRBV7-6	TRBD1	ASSRLLDRVGYEQY
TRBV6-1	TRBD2	ASSEYASGRGDTQY
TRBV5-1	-	ASSLVGSEGDTQY
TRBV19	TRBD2	ASSIDLSGRAYNEQF
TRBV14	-	ASSHLERELHEQY
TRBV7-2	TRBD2	ASSHRAGDLYEQY
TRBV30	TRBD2	AWSTSGISEQY
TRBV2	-	ATLDRDTLSYEQY
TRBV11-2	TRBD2	ASSTWTSGITDTQY